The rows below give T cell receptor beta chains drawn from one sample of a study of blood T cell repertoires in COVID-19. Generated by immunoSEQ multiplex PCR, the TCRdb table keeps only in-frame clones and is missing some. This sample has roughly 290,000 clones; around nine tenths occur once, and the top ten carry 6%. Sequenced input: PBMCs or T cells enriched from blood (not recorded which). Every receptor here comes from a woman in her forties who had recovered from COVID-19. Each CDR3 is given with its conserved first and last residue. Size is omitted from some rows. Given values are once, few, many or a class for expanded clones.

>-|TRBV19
CASSLTTGRGAEAFF
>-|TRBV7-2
CASSSDRETGELFF
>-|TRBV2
CASSVPRGGVDSPLHF
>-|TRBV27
CASSPVAGYTDTQYF
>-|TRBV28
CASTAGGRPTSYGYTF
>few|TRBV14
CASSQQLAGGAEQYF
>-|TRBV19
CASSFSDSYNEQFF
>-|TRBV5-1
CASSLAVVNEQYF
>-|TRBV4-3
CASSQKLRGTGGGISSYNEQFF
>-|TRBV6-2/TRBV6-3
CASSYSGLRGGTQYF
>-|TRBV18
CASSPGLAYEQYF
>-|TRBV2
CASSPGQYGYTF
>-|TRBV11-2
CASSSPRRGAFPEQYF
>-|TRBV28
CASRGQGAYEQYF
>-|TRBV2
CASSTIAGGPGEQYF
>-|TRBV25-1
CASSDTGTNTGELFF
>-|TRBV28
CASSHSGRPFQQYF
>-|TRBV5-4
CASSQSSHRTDTQYF
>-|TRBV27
CASSPPGSLAQETQYF
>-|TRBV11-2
CASSLGQRNTEAFF
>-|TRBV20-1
CSARGPLEQFF
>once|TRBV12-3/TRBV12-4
CASGRGGEQYF
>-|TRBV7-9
CASSLPRQDPMNTEAFF
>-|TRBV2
CASKAGLAGSYEQYF
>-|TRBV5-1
CASSLTGGNTEAFF
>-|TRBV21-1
CASSKVLGTGGWNEQFF
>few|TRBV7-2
CASSLGYNEQFF
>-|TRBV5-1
CASSLLTGSSYNEQFF
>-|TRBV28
CASSLYRELYSNQPQHF
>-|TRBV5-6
CASSLGGDTYEQYF
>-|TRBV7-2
CASSSVAGGRTDTQYF
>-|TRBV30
CAWSLTGVAPYEQYF
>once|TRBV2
CASSEERASRYEQYF